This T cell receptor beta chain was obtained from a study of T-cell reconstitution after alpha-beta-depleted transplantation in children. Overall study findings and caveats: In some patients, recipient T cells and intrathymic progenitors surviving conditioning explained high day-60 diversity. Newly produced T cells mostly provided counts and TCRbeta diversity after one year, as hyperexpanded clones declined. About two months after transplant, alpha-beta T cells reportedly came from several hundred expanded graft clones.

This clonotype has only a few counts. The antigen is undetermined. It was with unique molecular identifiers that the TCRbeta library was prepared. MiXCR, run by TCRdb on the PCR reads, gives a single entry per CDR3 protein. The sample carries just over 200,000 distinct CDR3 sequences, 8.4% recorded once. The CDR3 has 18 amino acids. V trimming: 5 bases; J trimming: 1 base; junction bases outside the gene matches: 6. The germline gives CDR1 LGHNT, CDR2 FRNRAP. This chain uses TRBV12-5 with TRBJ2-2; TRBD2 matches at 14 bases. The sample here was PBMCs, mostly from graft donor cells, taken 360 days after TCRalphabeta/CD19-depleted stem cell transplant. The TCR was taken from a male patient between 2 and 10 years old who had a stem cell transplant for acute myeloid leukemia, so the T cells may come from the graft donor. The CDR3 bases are TGTGCTAGTGGTGGAACCGGGACTAGCGGGGGGAACACCGGGGAGCTGTTTTTT. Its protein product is CASGGTGTSGGNTGELFF. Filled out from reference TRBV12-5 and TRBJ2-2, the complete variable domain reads DARVTQTPRHKVTEMGQEVTMRCQPILGHNTVFWYRQTMMQGLELLAYFRNRAPLDDSGMPKDRFSAEMPDATLATLKIQPSEPRDSAVYFCASGGTGTSGGNTGELFFGEGSRLTVL.